The T cell receptor beta chain described here comes from a study of shared clonotypes between healthy human individuals. About the study: Participating donors consisted of two women and a few men aged 18 to 49.

TCRdb's table, derived via immunoSEQ multiplex PCR, lists solely in-frame clones and lacks some. The sample has 450,000 to 500,000 clones; roughly 80% are singletons. This CDR3 has 13 amino acids. The V gene lost 0 bases and the J gene lost 12 bases, with 12 bases spanning the gap. From germline, CDR1 is SGHNT and CDR2 YYREEE (reference sequence). The chain carries TRBV5-4 and TRBJ1-4; D is perhaps TRBD1 (6 bases). Sequencing was performed on PBMCs. The receptor was derived from a woman aged 40 to 50 in good health. Some clones in this sample may be carry-over from other donors' samples. CDR3 nucleotide sequence: TGTGCCAGCAGCTTGGCGGGGGGGCTGGAACTGTTTTTT. Protein: CASSLAGGLELFF. Based on the CDR3 plus reference TRBV5-4 and TRBJ1-4, the full variable domain is ETGVTQSPTHLIKTRGQQVTLRCSSQSGHNTVSWYQQALGQGPQFIFQYYREEENGRGNFPPRFSGLQFPNYSSELNVNALELDDSALYLCASSLAGGLELFFGSGTQLSVL.